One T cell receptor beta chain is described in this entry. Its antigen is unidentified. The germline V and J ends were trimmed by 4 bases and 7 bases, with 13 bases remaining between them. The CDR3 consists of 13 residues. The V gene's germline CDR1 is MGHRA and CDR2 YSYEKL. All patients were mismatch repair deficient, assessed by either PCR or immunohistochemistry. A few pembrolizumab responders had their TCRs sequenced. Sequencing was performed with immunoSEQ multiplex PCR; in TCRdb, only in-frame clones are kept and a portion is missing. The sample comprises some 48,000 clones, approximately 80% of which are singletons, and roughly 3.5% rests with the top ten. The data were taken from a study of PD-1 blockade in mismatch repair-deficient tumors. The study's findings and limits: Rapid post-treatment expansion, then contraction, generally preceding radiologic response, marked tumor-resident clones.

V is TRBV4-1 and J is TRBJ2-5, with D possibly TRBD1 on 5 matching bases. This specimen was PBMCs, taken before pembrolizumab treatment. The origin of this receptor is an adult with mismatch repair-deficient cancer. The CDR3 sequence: CASSPAPGWTQYF. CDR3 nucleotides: TGCGCCAGCAGCCCAGCCCCAGGGTGGACCCAGTACTTC.